This T cell receptor (beta chain) was profiled in a study of post-analysis software for immune sequencing data. Across the whole study: Included among the disease courses, which were recorded for the cohort, were relapsing-remitting, secondary progressive and progressive-relapsing multiple sclerosis.

The J segment lost 2 bases and the V segment lost 3 bases, leaving 8 bases of the junction unmatched. The CDR3 runs 15 residues. Germline CDR1 is SQVTM and CDR2 is ANQGSEA. Whole-study findings and limits: Controls' normalized Chao1 diversity significantly exceeded that of multiple sclerosis patients. Controls showed lower frequencies than patients for five or six TRBV segments, and TRBV5-6, TRBV5-1 and TRBV20-1 were among these.

Turning to this clonotype: The target antigen is unknown.

Prepared TCR beta cDNA libraries contained unique molecular identifiers. One entry per CDR3 protein, called by TCRdb with MiXCR from the PCR reads. In the table there are 450,000 or so distinct CDR3 sequences, less than 45% of which are singletons. This sequence originates from a girl under 18 with multiple sclerosis. Sequenced: blood. The chain joins TRBV29-1 to TRBJ2-7, with TRBD1 matching over 9 bases. As DNA, the CDR3 is TGCAGCGTTGAGATCCCGGGACAGGGCCCCTACGAGCAGTACTTC. It codes for CSVEIPGQGPYEQYF.